This TCR beta chain was documented in a study of blood T cell repertoires in COVID-19. Study context: Whether acute or convalescent, the COVID-19 samples came from the United States, Italy and Spain. The analysed material was cDNA or gDNA that came from T cells, B-cell-depleted T cells, or PBMCs.

Researchers sorted participants into cohorts using their self-reported clinical history. Generated by immunoSEQ multiplex PCR, the TCRdb table keeps only in-frame clones and is missing some. The data show hundreds of thousands of clones, roughly nine tenths seen once. Germline-derived CDR1 and CDR2 are MDHEN and SYDVKM. CDR3 length: 11 residues. Trimming left V 3 bases short and J 5 bases short, with 5 bases between. In the case of this clone: Other DNA variants within this sample encode the same CDR3.

V is TRBV28 and J is TRBJ2-7; D unclear. The sequence was obtained from a man between 25 and 39 years old who had recovered from COVID-19. The sequencing sample was made of PBMCs or T cells enriched from blood (not recorded which). The CDR3 loop reads CASSFSDEQYF. CDR3 DNA sequence: TGTGCCAGCAGTTTTTCAGACGAGCAGTACTTC.